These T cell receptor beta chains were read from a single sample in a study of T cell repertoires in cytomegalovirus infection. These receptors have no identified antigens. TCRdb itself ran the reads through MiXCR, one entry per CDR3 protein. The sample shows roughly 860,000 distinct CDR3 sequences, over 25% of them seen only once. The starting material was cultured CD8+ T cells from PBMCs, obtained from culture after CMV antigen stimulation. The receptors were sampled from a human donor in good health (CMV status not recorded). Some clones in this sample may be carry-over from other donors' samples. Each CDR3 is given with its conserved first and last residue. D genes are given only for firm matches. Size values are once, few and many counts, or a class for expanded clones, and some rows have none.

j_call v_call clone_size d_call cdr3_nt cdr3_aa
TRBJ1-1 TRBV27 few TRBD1 TGTGCCAGCACCCTGGGACAGGGTGCCACTGAAGCTTTCTTT CASTLGQGATEAFF
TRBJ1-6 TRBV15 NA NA TGTGCCACCAGCGTTTCGGGCCTCGGGTATTCACCCCTCCACTTT CATSVSGLGYSPLHF
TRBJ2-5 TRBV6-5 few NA TGTGCCAGCGGCTTTGAAGAGTTACAAGAGACCCAGTACTTC CASGFEELQETQYF
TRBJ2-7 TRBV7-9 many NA TGTGCCAGCAGCCGCACAGCAGGGGCCTACGAGCAGTACTTC CASSRTAGAYEQYF
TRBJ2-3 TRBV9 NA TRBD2 TGTGCCAGCAGCGTAGCTAGCGGTATTAGCACAGATACGCAGTATTTT CASSVASGISTDTQYF
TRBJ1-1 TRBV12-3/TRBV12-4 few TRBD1 TGTGCCAGCAGTTTTCCGAGACAGGGTGGCACTGAAGCTTTCTTT CASSFPRQGGTEAFF
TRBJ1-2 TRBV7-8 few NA TGTGCCAGCAGCCCCACAGGAGATAGATATTATGGCTACACCTTC CASSPTGDRYYGYTF
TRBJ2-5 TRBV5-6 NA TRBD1 TGTGCCAGCAGCTTCGACATCTGGGACAGGGGCGTCCTTAAAGAGACCCAGTACTTC CASSFDIWDRGVLKETQYF
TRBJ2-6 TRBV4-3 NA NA TGCGCCAGCAGCCAAGATAGGAGACAGGATTCTGGGGCCAACGTCCTGACTTTC CASSQDRRQDSGANVLTF
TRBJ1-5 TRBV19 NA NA TGTGCCAGCCTAGGGCCAGGGGCTAATCAGCCCCAGCATTTT CASLGPGANQPQHF